What follows are 6 T cell receptor beta chains derived from one specimen sequenced in a study of Ad26.COV2.S vaccination and SARS-CoV-2 variants. Treatment defined: 15 to 20 received Ad26.COV2.S at low or high dose, single or two shots; about 5 received placebo; per-sample allocation not given. Day 63 after the first injection of vaccine or placebo was the sampling time. Data came from immunoSEQ multiplex PCR; TCRdb stores just in-frame clones and leaves some out. The sample consists of about 350,000 clones, around 89% of them appearing once. The sample was peripheral blood, taken in a trial of Ad26.COV2.S vaccine versus placebo. These receptors came from a person aged 18-65 years who received the Ad26.COV2.S COVID-19 vaccine or a placebo.

Turning to this clone: In the same sample, other DNA sequences code for this CDR3. The chain couples TRBV5-1 to TRBJ2-7, with D perhaps matching TRBD1 (6 bases). V was pared by 0 bases and J by 3 bases, with 7 bases between. The CDR3 covers 13 residues. Germline loops: CDR1 SGHRS, CDR2 YFSETQ. CDR3 DNA sequence: TGCGCCAGCAGCTTGGAGGACAGCTACGAGCAGTACTTC. Protein: CASSLEDSYEQYF.

V is TRBV4-2 and J is TRBJ1-2; weak D call: TRBD1 (5 bases). Per germline, CDR1 LGHNA and CDR2 YNFKEQ. Deletions cut 1 base from V and 0 bases from J, with 15 bases between. This CDR3 has 17 residues. The CDR3 DNA reads as TGTGCCAGCAGCCAAGGATCCCGGGGCATAACTAACTATGGCTACACCTTC. It specifies CASSQGSRGITNYGYTF.

The chain links TRBV10-3 to TRBJ1-1; the D is unclear. Germline V gene data show CDR1 as ENHRY and CDR2 as SYGVKD. V was pared by 6 bases and J by 1 base, with 9 bases between. CDR3 size: 13 residues. In DNA form, the CDR3 reads TGTGCCATCAGCAAAACAGAGAACACTGAAGCTTTCTTT. This codes for CAISKTENTEAFF.

The gene calls are TRBV19 and TRBJ1-5; 12 bases line up with TRBD1. The CDR3 runs 16 residues. The V segment lost 6 bases and the J segment 3 bases; nucleotides outside the gene matches: 6. Germline CDR1 LNHDA, CDR2 SQIVND (reference sequence). The CDR3: CASSLWGQGANQPQHF. The CDR3 region has the DNA TGTGCCAGTAGCCTATGGGGACAGGGGGCCAATCAGCCCCAGCATTTT.

V and J are TRBV28 and TRBJ1-2; the D is unclear. This CDR3 is built from 15 residues. Germline loops: CDR1 MDHEN, CDR2 SYDVKM. Trimming stripped 7 bases from V and 5 bases from J, with 20 bases between. Here the CDR3 reads CASILGRESLYGYTF. DNA of the CDR3: TGTGCCAGCATCCTCGGGCGGGAGAGCCTATATGGCTACACCTTC.

The chain combines TRBV6-5 with TRBJ2-5; 8 bases match TRBD1. Trimming cost V 4 bases and J 3 bases; bases outside gene matches: 1. CDR1 is MNHEY, CDR2 SVGAGI, per germline. The CDR3 totals 13 residues. The CDR3: CASSWGQEETQYF. The DNA for the CDR3 is TGTGCCAGCAGTTGGGGACAGGAAGAGACCCAGTACTTC.